The 23 T cell receptor beta chains below come from one sample, sequenced in a study of blood T cell repertoires in COVID-19. The repertoire was sequenced with immunoSEQ multiplex PCR; TCRdb's copy has only in-frame clones and lacks some. The table includes approximately 190,000 clones, 84% detected once. Sequencing was performed on peripheral blood. These receptors were collected from a human donor in a cohort sampled during active COVID-19.

The rearrangement links TRBV20-1 to TRBJ2-3, with unresolved D. Germline CDR1 is DFQATT and CDR2 is SNEGSKA (reference sequence). V dropped 7 bases and J dropped 5 bases, with 10 bases sitting between them. The CDR3 has 11 residues. CDR3 residues: CSVPVGDTQYF. DNA of the CDR3: TGCAGTGTTCCCGTCGGAGATACGCAGTATTTT.

About this clone itself: The sample has other DNA sequences that encode this CDR3 too. The chain links TRBV18 to TRBJ2-5, with a tentative D call TRBD1 (6 bases). The CDR3 loop spans 13 amino acids. Germline CDR1 is KGHSH and CDR2 is LQKENI. V was trimmed by 6 bases and J by 4 bases, leaving 12 bases between them. Written as DNA, the CDR3 is TGTGCCAGCTCGCCGCAGGGGCGAGAGACCCAGTACTTC. Amino acids: CASSPQGRETQYF.

The gene calls are TRBV5-1 and TRBJ2-3, with TRBD1 matching 8 bases. The germline V gene has CDR1 SGHRS and CDR2 YFSETQ. V gave up 2 bases and J gave up 4 bases; unmatched junction bases: 3. CDR3 length equals 14 residues. The CDR3 reads CASSLQGVSDTQYF. The CDR3 region has the DNA TGCGCCAGCAGCTTACAGGGGGTCTCAGATACGCAGTATTTT.

J is TRBJ2-5 and V is TRBV21-1; the table assigns TRBD1, which was not confirmed against the DNA. TRBV21-1 counts as a pseudogene. This CDR3 is 17 amino acids long. CDR3 protein: CASSKAPGEIEGETQYF. As DNA, the CDR3 is TGTGCCAGCAGCAAAGCCCCAGGGGAGATTGAGGGAGAGACCCAGTACTTC.

The V and J genes are TRBV7-9 and TRBJ1-2; no clear D. CDR1 is SEHNR and CDR2 is FQNEAQ in the germline V gene (reference sequence). CDR3 size: 13 residues. The V and J ends lost 5 bases and 4 bases respectively, with 11 bases between them. CDR3 sequence (DNA): TGTGCCAGCAGCGCCCCGGGTGGCTATGGCTACACCTTC. This translates into CASSAPGGYGYTF. The full variable domain, rest sourced from reference TRBV7-9 and TRBJ1-2, is DTGVSQNPRHKITKRGQNVTFRCDPISEHNRLYWYRQTLGQGPEFLTYFQNEAQLEKSRLLSDRFSAERPKGSFSTLEIQRTEQGDSAMYLCASSAPGGYGYTFGSGTRLTVV.

The chain joins TRBV2 to TRBJ1-5, with 7 bases that match TRBD1. The V gene end was trimmed by 7 bases and the J gene end by 1 base; junction bases not matched to a gene: 7. The germline V gene encodes CDR1 SNHLY and CDR2 FYNNEI. The CDR3 runs to 15 residues. CDR3 nucleotides: TGTGCCAGCAACCTGCTAGGGGGCAGCAATCAGCCCCAGCATTTT. As protein: CASNLLGGSNQPQHF.

CDR3 protein: CASSKGVTSGQETQYF. In nucleotides, the CDR3 is TGTGCCAGCAGTAAGGGGGTGACCTCCGGGCAAGAGACCCAGTACTTC. This rearrangement joins TRBV25-1 to TRBJ2-5, with a tentative D call TRBD1 (6 bases). CDR1 is MGHDK, CDR2 SYGVNS, per germline. The CDR3 has 16 amino acids. Between the trimmed V and J ends, which lost 5 bases and 2 bases, there was a span of 18 bases.

The rearrangement joins TRBV7-9 to TRBJ2-3, with TRBD2 as a possible D gene (5 bases). Per the germline V gene, CDR1 is SEHNR and CDR2 is FQNEAQ (reference sequence). The CDR3 is 17 amino acids. V lost 5 bases to trimming and J lost 0 bases, with 18 bases between them. The CDR3 DNA reads as TGTGCCAGCAGCGGGCTGCTAGGACTCGCGAGCACAGATACGCAGTATTTT. The encoded protein is CASSGLLGLASTDTQYF.

This clone was detected a few times. V usage is TRBV10-3 and J usage is TRBJ2-1, with D maybe TRBD2 (6 bases). CDR3 length equals 15 residues. CDR1 is ENHRY, CDR2 SYGVKD, per germline. The V end was cut by 3 bases, the J end by 5 bases, with 14 bases between. The CDR3 region has the DNA TGTGCCATCAGTGACATGACTAGGTACAACAATGAGCAGTTCTTC. This gives the protein CAISDMTRYNNEQFF.

The chain uses TRBV30 and TRBJ1-2; D is uncertain. Germline values: CDR1 GTSNPN, CDR2 SVGIG (reference sequence). The germline V and J ends were trimmed by 7 bases and 4 bases, with 10 bases remaining between them. The CDR3 sequence is 11 residues long. The CDR3 reads CAFRKIYGYTF. For the CDR3, the DNA is TGTGCCTTCAGGAAAATCTATGGCTACACCTTC. The complete variable domain, with remaining parts taken from reference TRBV30 and TRBJ1-2, reads SQTIHQWPATLVQPVGSPLSLECTVEGTSNPNLYWYRQAAGRGLQLLFYSVGIGQISSEVPQNLSASRPQDRQFILSSKKLLLSDSGFYLCAFRKIYGYTFGSGTRLTVV.

This chain links TRBV11-2 with TRBJ2-3; TRBD2 might be the D (6 bases). The CDR3 has 15 residues. Per the germline V gene, CDR1 is SGHAT and CDR2 is FQNNGV. V lost 3 bases and J lost 2, with 12 bases in between. CDR3 region: CASSFGSGITDTQYF. The CDR3, as DNA: TGTGCCAGCAGCTTTGGTAGCGGCATCACAGATACGCAGTATTTT.

V and J are TRBV18 and TRBJ2-3, with 10 bases lining up with TRBD2. The CDR3 has 16 residues. The trim removed 6 bases at V and 0 bases at J, leaving 6 bases unmatched. Per germline, CDR1 KGHSH and CDR2 LQKENI. CDR3 loop: CASSRSGGASTDTQYF. DNA of the CDR3: TGTGCCAGCTCTCGGAGCGGGGGGGCCAGCACAGATACGCAGTATTTT.

V is TRBV28 and J is TRBJ2-7; possibly TRBD1 for D (5 bases). The CDR3 has 14 residues. Trimming stripped 4 bases from V and 5 bases from J, with 15 bases between. The germline V gene has CDR1 MDHEN and CDR2 SYDVKM. DNA for the CDR3: TGTGCCAGCAGTTCACAATCAGGGATCCACGAGCAGTACTTC. Its protein is CASSSQSGIHEQYF.

The rearrangement links TRBV4-1 to TRBJ1-4; D gene uncertain. The germline gives CDR1 MGHRA, CDR2 YSYEKL. The CDR3 has 14 residues. With 2 bases removed from V and 6 bases from J, the gap between germline ends came to 10 bases. This chain's CDR3 is CASSQRGLYEKLFF. The CDR3 nucleotides are TGCGCCAGCAGCCAACGAGGTTTATATGAAAAACTGTTTTTT.

CDR3 region: CASSYPGTLSSGNTIYF. The CDR3 DNA is TGTGCCAGCAGCTACCCCGGGACACTGAGCTCTGGAAACACCATATATTTT. The chain uses TRBV3-1 (or the pseudogene TRBV3-2) and TRBJ1-3; D is perhaps TRBD1 (6 bases). Germline V gene sequence: CDR1 LGHDT, CDR2 YNNKEL (reference sequence). The CDR3 loop spans 17 amino acids. Trimming took 5 bases from V and 0 from J, leaving 17 bases between them.

This clone was recorded once. The chain is built from TRBV19 and TRBJ1-5; TRBD1 aligns across 7 bases. The CDR3 has 14 amino acids. V shed 9 bases, J shed 5 bases, and the junction held 10 bases outside the gene matches. Germline CDR1 LNHDA, CDR2 SQIVND (reference sequence). The CDR3 sequence is CASGRDSTYQPQHF. In DNA form, the CDR3 reads TGTGCCAGCGGTAGGGACAGCACATATCAGCCCCAGCATTTT.

The V gene is TRBV18, the J gene TRBJ2-3; TRBD2 matches 11 bases. This CDR3 comprises 16 residues. Germline lookup yields CDR1 KGHSH and CDR2 LQKENI. J lost 0 bases, V lost 6 bases, and 5 bases had no gene match. The CDR3 region is CASSQGTSGSTDTQYF. In nucleotides, the CDR3 is TGTGCCAGCTCCCAAGGGACTAGCGGAAGCACAGATACGCAGTATTTT.

The gene calls are TRBV6-5 and TRBJ1-3; 9 bases align to TRBD1. The V gene's germline CDR1 is MNHEY and CDR2 SVGAGI. This CDR3 has 14 amino acids. The V and J ends lost 6 bases and 2 bases, in that order; junction bases with no gene match: 2. Here the CDR3 reads CASRGTGTGNTIYF. In DNA form, the CDR3 reads TGTGCCAGCAGGGGGACAGGGACTGGAAACACCATATATTTT.

The V gene is TRBV30, the J gene TRBJ1-5; D possibly corresponds to TRBD1 (6 bases). Trimming removed 2 bases at V and 1 base at J, with 9 bases between. The CDR3 runs 14 residues. Germline-derived CDR1 and CDR2 are GTSNPN and SVGIG (reference sequence). The CDR3 region is CAWSRTASNQPQHF. The DNA for the CDR3 is TGTGCCTGGAGTCGGACAGCAAGCAATCAGCCCCAGCATTTT. The entire variable domain, with the rest obtained from reference TRBV30 and TRBJ1-5, is as follows: SQTIHQWPATLVQPVGSPLSLECTVEGTSNPNLYWYRQAAGRGLQLLFYSVGIGQISSEVPQNLSASRPQDRQFILSSKKLLLSDSGFYLCAWSRTASNQPQHFGDGTRLSIL.

The genes are TRBV24-1 and TRBJ2-3; weak D call: TRBD2 (5 bases). The CDR3 runs to 13 residues. Trimming cost V 5 bases and J 10 bases, with 15 bases left between them. Per the germline V gene, CDR1 is KGHDR and CDR2 is SFDVKD. CDR3: CATSAAGAQAQYF. The CDR3 bases are TGTGCCACCAGTGCTGCGGGTGCCCAGGCGCAGTATTTT.

This clone was seen a single time. The V and J genes are TRBV24-1 and TRBJ1-5, with D possibly TRBD1 on 5 matching bases. V dropped 1 base and J dropped 2 bases, with 20 bases sitting between them. Germline V gene sequence: CDR1 KGHDR, CDR2 SFDVKD. The CDR3 totals 19 residues. CDR3 residues: CATSDFTGPETLCNQPQHF. The DNA for the CDR3 is TGTGCCACCAGTGATTTCACAGGCCCCGAAACCCTCTGCAATCAGCCCCAGCATTTT.

The rearrangement joins TRBV18 to TRBJ2-6, with D perhaps matching TRBD1 (6 bases). Between the trimmed V and J ends, which lost 5 bases and 0 bases, there was a span of 14 bases. This CDR3 comprises 17 residues. Germline V gene sequence: CDR1 KGHSH, CDR2 LQKENI. As DNA, the CDR3 is TGTGCCAGCTCAACGACAGGTTCTTTCTCTGGGGCCAACGTCCTGACTTTC. Translated: CASSTTGSFSGANVLTF.

The chain is built from TRBV9 and TRBJ2-7; a possible D gene is TRBD2 (5 bases). This CDR3 comprises 12 residues. Germline-derived CDR1 and CDR2 are SGDLS and YYNGEE. Trimming pared 0 bases from V and 6 bases from J, leaving 7 bases between. Here the CDR3 DNA reads TGTGCCAGCAGCGTAGGCGCGGGCGAGCAGTACTTC. Its protein product is CASSVGAGEQYF.